This T cell receptor (beta chain) was retrieved from a study of T cells in tuberculosis. At the level of the study: In South Africa, adults with active tuberculosis were compared with IGRA-negative and latently infected IGRA-positive adolescents. Study-wide results and limits: Shorter CDR3-alpha in active tuberculosis partly drove smaller distances.

Note on this clone: Its antigen is undetermined.

Generated by immunoSEQ multiplex PCR, the TCRdb table keeps only in-frame clones and is missing some. In the table there are around 43,000 clones, 95% of which are singletons. On average roughly 100,000 T cells per donor were immunosequenced. The TCR comes from a donor aged 10-30 years with latent tuberculosis or without tuberculosis infection. Source material: PBMCs.

CDR3 loop: CASRKRDLTLADTQYF. The CDR3 coding sequence is TGTGCCAGCAGAAAGCGGGACTTAACATTGGCGGATACGCAGTATTTT. The rearrangement uses TRBV27 and TRBJ2-3; TRBD2 aligns across 7 bases. Germline V gene lookup returns CDR1 MNHEY and CDR2 SMNVEV (reference sequence). The CDR3 sequence is 16 residues long. Germline trimming cut 6 bases from V and 6 bases from J; bases unmatched to any gene: 15.